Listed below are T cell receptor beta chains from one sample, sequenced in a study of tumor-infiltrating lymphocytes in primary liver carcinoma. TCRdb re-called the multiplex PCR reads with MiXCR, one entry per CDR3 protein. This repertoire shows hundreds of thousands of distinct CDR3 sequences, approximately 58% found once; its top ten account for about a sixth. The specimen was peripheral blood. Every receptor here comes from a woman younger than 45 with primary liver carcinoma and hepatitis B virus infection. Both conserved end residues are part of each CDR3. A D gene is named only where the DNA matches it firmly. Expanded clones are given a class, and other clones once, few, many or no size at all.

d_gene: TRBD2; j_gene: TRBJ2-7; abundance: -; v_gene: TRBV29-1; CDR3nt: TGCAGCATTGCGTCGACTAGCAGCGCTCAGTACTTC; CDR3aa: CSIASTSSAQYF
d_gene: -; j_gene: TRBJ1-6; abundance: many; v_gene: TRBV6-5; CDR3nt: TGTGCCAGCAGTTACTTGGACTCACCCCTCCACTTT; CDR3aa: CASSYLDSPLHF
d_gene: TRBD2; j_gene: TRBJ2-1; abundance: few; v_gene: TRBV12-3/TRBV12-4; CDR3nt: TGTGCCAGCAGTCCACCCCCCTGGCTAGCGGTCTACAATGAGCAGTTCTTC; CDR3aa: CASSPPPWLAVYNEQFF
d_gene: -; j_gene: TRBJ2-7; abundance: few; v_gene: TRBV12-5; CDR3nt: TGTGCTAGTGGTCCGGCAGACCCTTACTACGAGCAGTACTTC; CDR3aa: CASGPADPYYEQYF
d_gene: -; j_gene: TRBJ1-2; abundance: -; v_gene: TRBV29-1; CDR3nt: TGCAGCCTTTCAGGCAGGCCGTATGGCTACACCTTC; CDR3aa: CSLSGRPYGYTF
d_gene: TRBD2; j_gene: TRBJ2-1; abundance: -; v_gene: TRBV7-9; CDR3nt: TGTGCCAGCAGTTCTTTATCGAGCGGGAGGCCCAATGAGCAGTTCTTC; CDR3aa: CASSSLSSGRPNEQFF
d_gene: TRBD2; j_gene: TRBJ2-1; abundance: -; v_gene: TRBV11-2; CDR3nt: TGTGTCAGCAGCTTAATGCTAGCGGAGTGGAATGAGCAATTCTTC; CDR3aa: CVSSLMLAEWNEQFF
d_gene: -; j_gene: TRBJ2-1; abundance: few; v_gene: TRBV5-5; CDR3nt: TGTGCCAGCAGCTTGGAATGGGGTGGCAATGAGCAGTTCTTC; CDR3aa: CASSLEWGGNEQFF
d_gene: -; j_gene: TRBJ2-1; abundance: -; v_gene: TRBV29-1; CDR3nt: TGCAGCGTTGAAGGACTAGTAGGAACCCTGGATGAGCAGTTCTTC; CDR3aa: CSVEGLVGTLDEQFF
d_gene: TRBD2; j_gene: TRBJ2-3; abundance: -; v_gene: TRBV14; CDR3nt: TGTGCCAGCAGCGACAGGACTAGCGGGACAGATACGCAGTATTTT; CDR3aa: CASSDRTSGTDTQYF
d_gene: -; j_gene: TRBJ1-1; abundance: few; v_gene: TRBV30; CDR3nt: TGTGCCTGGAGTGTATCTATAGGGACTGAAGCTTTCTTT; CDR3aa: CAWSVSIGTEAFF
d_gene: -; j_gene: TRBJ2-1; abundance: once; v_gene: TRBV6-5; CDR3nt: TGTGCCAGGAGTTACCCGGAGAATGAACAGTTCTTC; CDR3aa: CARSYPENEQFF
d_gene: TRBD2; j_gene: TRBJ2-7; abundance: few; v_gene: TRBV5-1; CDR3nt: TGCGCCAGCAGCTTGGAAGTGGCTAGCGGGGAACGCGAGCAGTACTTC; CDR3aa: CASSLEVASGEREQYF
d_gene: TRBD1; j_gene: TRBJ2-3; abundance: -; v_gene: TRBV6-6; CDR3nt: TGTGCCAGCAGTCACGGACAGGGGGCGATTACGCAGTATTTT; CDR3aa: CASSHGQGAITQYF
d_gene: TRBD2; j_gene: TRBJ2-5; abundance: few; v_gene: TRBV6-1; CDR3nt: TGTGCCAGCAGCGAGGGACTAGTCTTAAAAGAGACCCAGTACTTC; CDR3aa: CASSEGLVLKETQYF
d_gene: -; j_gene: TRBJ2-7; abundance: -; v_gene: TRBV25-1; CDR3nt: TGTGCCAGCAATGGCTGGGGAGGTTTCTACAAGCAGTACTTC; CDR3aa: CASNGWGGFYKQYF
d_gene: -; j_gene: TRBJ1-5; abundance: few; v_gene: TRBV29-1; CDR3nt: TGCAGCGTCCACGAGCCCAGGAGGTTCACTGGCAATCAGCCCCAGCATTTT; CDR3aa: CSVHEPRRFTGNQPQHF
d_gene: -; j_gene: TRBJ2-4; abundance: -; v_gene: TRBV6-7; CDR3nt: TGTGCCGGCAGTTACTCGTCGACGGAAGCACCCGCTCGCGCCAAAAACATTCAGTGCTTC; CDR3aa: CAGSYSSTEAPARAKNIQCF
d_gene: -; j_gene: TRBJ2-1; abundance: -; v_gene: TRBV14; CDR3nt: TGTGCCAGCAGCCAAGCTGGAGCGGTTGAGCAGTTCTTC; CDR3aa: CASSQAGAVEQFF
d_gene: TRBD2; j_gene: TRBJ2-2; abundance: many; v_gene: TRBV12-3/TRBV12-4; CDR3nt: TGTGCCAGCAGCCCCGAACTAGCGGGAGACCCGGCCGGGGAGCTGTTTTTT; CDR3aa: CASSPELAGDPAGELFF
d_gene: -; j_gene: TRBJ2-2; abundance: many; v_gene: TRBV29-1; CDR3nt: TGCAGCGTTGAACTCTGGACACCATTGAACACCGGGGAGCTGTTTTTT; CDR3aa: CSVELWTPLNTGELFF
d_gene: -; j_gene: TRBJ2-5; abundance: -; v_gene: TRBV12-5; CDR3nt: TGTGCTAGTGGTCCGTCAGGGTCGGAGACTCAGTACTTC; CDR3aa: CASGPSGSETQYF
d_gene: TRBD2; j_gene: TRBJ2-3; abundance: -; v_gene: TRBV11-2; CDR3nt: TGTGCCAGCAGCTCCCGAATACACGCGGGAGGGCCCACAGATACGCAGTATTTT; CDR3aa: CASSSRIHAGGPTDTQYF
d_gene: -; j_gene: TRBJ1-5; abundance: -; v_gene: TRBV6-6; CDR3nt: TGTGCCAGCAGTTACCCGGAGAGAAATAGAGATCGGCCCCAACATTTC; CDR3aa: CASSYPERNRDRPQHF
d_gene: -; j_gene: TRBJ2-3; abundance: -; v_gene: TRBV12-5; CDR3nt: TGTGCTAGTGGTTTTTGCCGGGAGATATGTACAGGTACGCAGTATTTT; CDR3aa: CASGFCREICTGTQYF
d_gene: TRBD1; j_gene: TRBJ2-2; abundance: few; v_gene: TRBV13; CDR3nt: TGTGCCAGCAGCTTAAGCCCCGCCAGACAGGGGCGGAACACCGGGGAGCTGTTTTTT; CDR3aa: CASSLSPARQGRNTGELFF
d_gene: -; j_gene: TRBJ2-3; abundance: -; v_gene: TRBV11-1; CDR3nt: TGTGCCAGCGACTGGTGGGGTTCGAGAGATACGCAGTATTTT; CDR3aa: CASDWWGSRDTQYF
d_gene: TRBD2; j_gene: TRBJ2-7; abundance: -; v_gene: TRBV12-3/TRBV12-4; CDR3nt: TGTGCCATCAGTCCCTCAACTAGCGGGAGGGGCGAGCAGTACTTC; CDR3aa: CAISPSTSGRGEQYF
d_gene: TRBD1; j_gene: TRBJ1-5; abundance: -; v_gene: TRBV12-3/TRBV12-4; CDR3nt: TGTGCCAGCAGTTTGAACACAGGGGGCGTCTATAGCAATCAGCCCCAGCATTTT; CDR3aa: CASSLNTGGVYSNQPQHF
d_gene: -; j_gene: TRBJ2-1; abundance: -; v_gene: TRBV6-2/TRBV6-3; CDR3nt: TGTGCCAGCAGTTTTGTCGTCATTAGCGGTAATAATGAGCAGTTCTTC; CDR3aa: CASSFVVISGNNEQFF
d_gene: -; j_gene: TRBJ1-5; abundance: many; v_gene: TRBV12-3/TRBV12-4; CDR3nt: TGTGCCAGCAGTCCGGCAGCGGCTCAGCCCCAGCATTTT; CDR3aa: CASSPAAAQPQHF
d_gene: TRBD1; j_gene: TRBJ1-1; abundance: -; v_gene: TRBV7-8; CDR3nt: TGTGACAGCAGCTCAGGGGGCACTGAAGCTTTCTTT; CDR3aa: CDSSSGGTEAFF
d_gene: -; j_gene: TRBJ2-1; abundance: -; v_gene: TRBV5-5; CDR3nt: TGTACCAGCAGCTGGGGGGGGACAGCAATCAACAATGAGCAGTTCTTC; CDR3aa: CTSSWGGTAINNEQFF
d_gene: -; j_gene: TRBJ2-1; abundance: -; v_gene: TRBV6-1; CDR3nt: TGTGCCAGCAGTGAATCCGGACAAGCGGGCACAATCGAGCAGTTCTTC; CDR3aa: CASSESGQAGTIEQFF
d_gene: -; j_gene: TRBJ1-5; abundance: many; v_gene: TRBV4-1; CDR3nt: TGCGCCAGCAGCCCGATGGGAGGCAGGGGCATCCAGCCCCAGCATTTT; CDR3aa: CASSPMGGRGIQPQHF
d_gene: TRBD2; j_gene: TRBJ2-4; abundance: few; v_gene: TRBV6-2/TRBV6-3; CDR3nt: TGTGCCAGCCAGCGAGCGGGATATGACAATGTTCTAGCCAAAAACATTCAGTACTTC; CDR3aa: CASQRAGYDNVLAKNIQYF
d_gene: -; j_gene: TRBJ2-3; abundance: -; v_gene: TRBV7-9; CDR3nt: TGTGTCAGCAGCTTGAGAAGCACAGATACTCAGTATTTT; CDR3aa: CVSSLRSTDTQYF
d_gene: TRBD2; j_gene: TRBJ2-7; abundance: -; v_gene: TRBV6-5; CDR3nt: TGTGCCAGCAGTTACGGTGGACTAGCGGTAGACGAGCGGTACTTC; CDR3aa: CASSYGGLAVDERYF
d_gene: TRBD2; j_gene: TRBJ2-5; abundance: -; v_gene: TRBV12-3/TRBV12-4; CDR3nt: TGTGCCAGGAGTCCCGGGACTAGTGGGAGTGGGGAGACCCAGTACTTC; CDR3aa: CARSPGTSGSGETQYF
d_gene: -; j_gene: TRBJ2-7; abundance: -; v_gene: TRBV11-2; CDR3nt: TGTGCCAGCAGGGCACCGGGACATACACTCTACGTGCAGTACTTC; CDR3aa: CASRAPGHTLYVQYF
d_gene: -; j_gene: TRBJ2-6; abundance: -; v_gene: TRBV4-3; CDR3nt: TGCGCCAGCAGCCAAGAGAGTAGCAAGATAGGCTCTGGGGCCAACGTACTGACTTTC; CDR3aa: CASSQESSKIGSGANVLTF
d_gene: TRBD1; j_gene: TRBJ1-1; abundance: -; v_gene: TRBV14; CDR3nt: TGTGTCAGCAGCCAACAGGGGTACACTGAAGCTTTCTTT; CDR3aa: CVSSQQGYTEAFF
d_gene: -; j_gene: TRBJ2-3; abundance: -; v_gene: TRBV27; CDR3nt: TGTGCCATCAGTCTCGCGACAGGACTGGCAGATACGCAGTATTTT; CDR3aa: CAISLATGLADTQYF
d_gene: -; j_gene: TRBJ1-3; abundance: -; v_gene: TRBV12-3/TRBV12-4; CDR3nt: TGTGCCATCCGACAGGGAAACACCATATATTTT; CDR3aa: CAIRQGNTIYF
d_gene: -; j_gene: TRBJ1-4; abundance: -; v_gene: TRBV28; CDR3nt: TGTGCCAGCACTAATAATGAAAAACTGTTTTTT; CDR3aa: CASTNNEKLFF
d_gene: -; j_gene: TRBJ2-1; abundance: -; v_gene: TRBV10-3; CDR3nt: TGTGCCATCAGTCCCGTGGTTCTGGGACACAATGAGCAGTTCTTC; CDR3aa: CAISPVVLGHNEQFF
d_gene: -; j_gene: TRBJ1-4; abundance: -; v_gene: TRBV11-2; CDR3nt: TGTGCCAGCAGTAAACTTAGACAGACCGTTAATGAAAAACTGTTTTTT; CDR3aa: CASSKLRQTVNEKLFF
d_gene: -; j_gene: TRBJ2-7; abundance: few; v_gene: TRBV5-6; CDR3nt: TGTGCCAGCAGCGGGGACACTACCCCCTACGAGCAGTACTTC; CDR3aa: CASSGDTTPYEQYF
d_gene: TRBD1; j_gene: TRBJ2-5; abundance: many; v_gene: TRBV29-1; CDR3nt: TGCAGCGTTGAAGTTTCGGGACAGCCAAAAGAGACCCAGTACTTC; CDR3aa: CSVEVSGQPKETQYF
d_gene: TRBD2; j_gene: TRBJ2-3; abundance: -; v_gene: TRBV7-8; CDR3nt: TGTGCCAGTAGCTTAGGAGTGGGAGGGCCTGGTGATACGCAGTATTTT; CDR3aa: CASSLGVGGPGDTQYF